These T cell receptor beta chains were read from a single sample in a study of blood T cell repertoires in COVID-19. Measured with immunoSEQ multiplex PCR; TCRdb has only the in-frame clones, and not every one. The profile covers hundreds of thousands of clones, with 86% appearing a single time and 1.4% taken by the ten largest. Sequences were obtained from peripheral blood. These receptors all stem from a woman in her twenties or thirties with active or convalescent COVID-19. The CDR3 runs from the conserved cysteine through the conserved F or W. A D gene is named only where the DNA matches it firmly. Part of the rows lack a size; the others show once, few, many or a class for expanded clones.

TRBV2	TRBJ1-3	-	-	CASSLLAPENTIYF	TGTGCCAGCAGTCTGCTTGCCCCCGAGAACACCATATATTTT
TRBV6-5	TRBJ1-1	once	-	CASSAYDRNTEAFF	TGTGCCAGCTCTGCCTACGACAGGAACACTGAAGCTTTCTTT
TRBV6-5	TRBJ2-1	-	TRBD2	CASSTPGGVGEQFF	TGTGCCAGCAGTACGCCGGGGGGTGTGGGTGAGCAGTTCTTC
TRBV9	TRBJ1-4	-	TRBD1	CASSFPSGTGTEKLFF	TGTGCCAGCAGCTTTCCTTCCGGGACAGGGACTGAAAAACTGTTTTTT
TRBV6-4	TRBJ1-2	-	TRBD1	CASSEGQGYGYTF	TGTGCCAGCAGTGAAGGACAGGGTTATGGCTACACCTTC
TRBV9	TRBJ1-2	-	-	CASSVVSGEHGYTF	TGTGCCAGCAGCGTAGTTTCAGGGGAGCATGGCTACACCTTC
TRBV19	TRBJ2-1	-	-	CASSGSSYNEQFF	TGTGCCAGTAGTGGGAGCTCCTACAATGAGCAGTTCTTC
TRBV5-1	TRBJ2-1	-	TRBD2	CASSSGGIGSLEQFF	TGCGCCAGCAGCTCCGGGGGGATCGGTTCACTTGAGCAGTTCTTC
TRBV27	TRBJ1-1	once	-	CASHLGRNTEAFF	TGTGCCAGCCACCTGGGGCGGAACACTGAAGCTTTCTTT
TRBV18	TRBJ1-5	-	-	CASSPTYSQPQHF	TGTGCCAGCTCACCAACCTACAGTCAGCCCCAGCATTTT
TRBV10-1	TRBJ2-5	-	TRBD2	CASSGGLAGLQETQYF	TGCGCCAGCAGTGGGGGACTAGCGGGGTTACAAGAGACCCAGTACTTC
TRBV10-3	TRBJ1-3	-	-	CAISEEGWRSGNTIYF	TGTGCCATCAGTGAGGAGGGCTGGAGATCTGGAAACACCATATATTTT
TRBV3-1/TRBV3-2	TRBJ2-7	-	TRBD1	CASSQGSPGQGAYEQYF	TGTGCCAGCAGCCAAGGGTCCCCGGGACAGGGGGCTTACGAGCAGTACTTC
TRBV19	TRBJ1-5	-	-	CASMGGPGGANQPQHF	TGTGCCAGTATGGGGGGTCCCGGGGGGGCCAATCAGCCCCAGCATTTT
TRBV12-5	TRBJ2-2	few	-	CASGPGGVSGELFF	TGTGCTAGTGGTCCTGGAGGGGTTAGCGGGGAGCTGTTTTTT
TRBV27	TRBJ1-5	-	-	CASSLSGNSNQPQHF	TGTGCCAGCAGTTTATCCGGGAATAGCAATCAGCCCCAGCATTTT
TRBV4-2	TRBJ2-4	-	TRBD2	CASSQPSGTKNIQYF	TGTGCCAGCAGCCAGCCTAGCGGAACGAAAAACATTCAGTACTTC
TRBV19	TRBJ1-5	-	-	CASSPRERNQPQHF	TGTGCCAGTAGTCCGCGGGAACGCAATCAGCCCCAGCATTTT
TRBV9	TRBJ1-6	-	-	CASSAAGGAGLISPLHF	TGTGCCAGCAGCGCCGCCGGGGGGGCAGGGTTAATCTCACCCCTCCACTTT
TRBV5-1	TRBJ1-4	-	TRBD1	CASSLGRQGTGANEKLFF	TGCGCCAGCAGCTTGGGACGCCAGGGGACAGGGGCTAATGAAAAACTGTTTTTT
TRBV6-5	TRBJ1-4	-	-	CASSYSVSRELFF	TGTGCCAGCAGTTACTCGGTTTCCCGGGAACTGTTTTTT
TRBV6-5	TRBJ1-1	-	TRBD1	CASSRDRGGIEAFF	TGTGCCAGCAGTAGGGACAGGGGAGGGATTGAAGCTTTCTTT
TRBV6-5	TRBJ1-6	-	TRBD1	CASSYSDRNSPLHF	TGTGCCAGCAGTTACTCGGACAGGAATTCACCCCTCCACTTT
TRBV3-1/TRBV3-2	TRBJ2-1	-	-	CASSLRLGTYNEQFF	TGTGCCAGCAGCCTCCGACTAGGGACCTACAATGAGCAGTTCTTC
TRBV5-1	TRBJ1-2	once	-	CASSLEGAGYTF	TGCGCCAGCAGCTTGGAAGGGGCTGGCTACACCTTC
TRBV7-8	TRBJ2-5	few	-	CASSLREEETQYF	TGTGCCAGCAGCTTAAGAGAGGAAGAGACCCAGTACTTC